Listed here are 23 T cell receptor beta chains from one sample, sequenced in a study of T cells in Graves' hyperthyroidism and ophthalmopathy. RNA transcripts gave rise to amplified TCR beta CDR3 regions. During a first-round RT-PCR of the TCR CDR3, the HTBI primer set was used. Each CDR3 protein gets one entry after TCRdb re-called the multiplex PCR reads with MiXCR. The sample comprises about 300,000 distinct CDR3 sequences, roughly 19% of which are singletons, and approximately 35% rests with the top ten. The sequenced material came from blood. These receptors were obtained from a man in his fifties or sixties with Graves' ophthalmopathy.

This clonotype was counted ten times or more. The rearrangement uses TRBV20-1 and TRBJ1-6; D not resolved. Germline CDR1 reads DFQATT; CDR2 reads SNEGSKA (reference sequence). Trimming removed 5 bases at V and 6 bases at J, with 8 bases between. The CDR3 has 12 residues. In DNA, the CDR3 is TGCAGTGCTGGCGATCTTAATTCACCCCTCCACTTT. The encoded protein is CSAGDLNSPLHF.

This clonotype has just a few counts. The chain joins TRBV6-1 to TRBJ2-7; TRBD1 agrees at 8 bases. V trimming: 6 bases; J trimming: 2 bases; junction bases outside the gene matches: 6. Germline assignment: CDR1 MNHNS and CDR2 SASEGT. This CDR3 comprises 14 residues. The DNA of the CDR3 is TGTGCCAGCAGGACTACAGGGGGGCCCTACGAGCAGTACTTC. Protein product: CASRTTGGPYEQYF.

Ten or more counts support this clonotype. The V call is TRBV15, the J call TRBJ2-7, with 8 bases lining up with TRBD1. The CDR3 extends over 14 amino acids. Per the germline V gene, CDR1 is LNHNV and CDR2 is YYDKDF (reference sequence). J gave up 2 bases and V 8 bases, and 8 bases lay outside the gene matches. Here the CDR3 DNA reads TGTGCCACCGCTGCCGCAGGGGGCCCCTACGAGCAGTACTTC. As protein: CATAAAGGPYEQYF.

This clonotype was detected a few times. The chain combines TRBV7-9 with TRBJ2-3; 13 bases match TRBD2. CDR1 SEHNR and CDR2 FQNEAQ come from the germline V gene (reference sequence). Trimming at V came to 5 bases and at J to 4 bases, leaving 6 bases not matched to a gene. The CDR3 spans 16 residues. CDR3: CASSTRTSGSPDTQYF. CDR3 DNA: TGTGCCAGCAGCACCAGGACTAGCGGGAGCCCAGATACGCAGTATTTT.

The chain joins TRBV20-1 to TRBJ1-1; possible D gene TRBD1, 5 bases. Germline CDR1 is DFQATT and CDR2 is SNEGSKA (reference sequence). Deletions cut 0 bases from V and 7 bases from J, with 12 bases between. This CDR3 has 13 residues. The CDR3 DNA reads as TGCAGTGCTAGAGATAATAGGGGAGGTGAAGCTTTCTTT. Encoded protein: CSARDNRGGEAFF.

This clonotype turned up a few times. The rearrangement links TRBV11-2 to TRBJ2-7, with 10 bases identical to TRBD2. The CDR3 length is 14 residues. With V trimmed by 5 bases and J by 2 bases, 3 bases remained unmatched. Germline V lookup: CDR1 SGHAT, CDR2 FQNNGV. The CDR3 DNA reads TGTGCCAGCAGCCAAGGGACTAGCGCCTACGAGCAGTACTTC. This gives the protein CASSQGTSAYEQYF.

This clonotype was picked up a small number of times. The CDR3 protein is CASGTGVQPQHF. The CDR3 DNA reads as TGTGCCAGCGGGACGGGGGTACAGCCCCAGCATTTT. V and J are TRBV9 and TRBJ1-5, with D possibly matching TRBD1 (5 bases). V was pared by 7 bases and J by 7 bases, with 12 bases between. There are 12 residues in the CDR3. Germline V gene lookup returns CDR1 SGDLS and CDR2 YYNGEE.

This rearrangement joins TRBV20-1 to TRBJ2-3; 8 positions agree with TRBD2. J lost 3 bases, V lost 5 bases, and 16 bases had no gene match. Germline loops: CDR1 DFQATT, CDR2 SNEGSKA (reference sequence). The CDR3 has 17 residues. This CDR3 reads CSAGSARAGVFTDTQYF. CDR3 nucleotide sequence: TGCAGTGCTGGCTCCGCTCGAGCGGGAGTTTTTACAGATACGCAGTATTTT.

The rearrangement joins TRBV6-1 to TRBJ2-2; D could derive from TRBD1 or TRBD2 (5 bases each). Germline V gene data show CDR1 as MNHNS and CDR2 as SASEGT. This CDR3 is built from 13 residues. The V end lost 5 bases, the J end lost 7 bases, and 11 bases lay between the germline ends. The CDR3 loop is CASSYKRGGELFF. The CDR3 nucleotides read TGTGCCAGCAGTTATAAGAGGGGCGGGGAGCTGTTTTTT.

This clonotype was seen ten or more times. V gene TRBV12-3 or TRBV12-4 combines with J gene TRBJ1-5, with a weak D call TRBD1 (6 bases). The germline V and J ends were trimmed by 5 bases and 2 bases, with 22 bases remaining between them. CDR3 length: 18 residues. The CDR3 DNA sequence: TGTGCCAGCAGTCCCCGGCAGGGGAGATTTCGGGGCAATCAGCCCCAGCATTTT. It is translated as CASSPRQGRFRGNQPQHF.

The rearrangement links TRBV9 to TRBJ2-1; D might be TRBD2 (7 bases). The germline CDR1 and CDR2 sequences are SGDLS and YYNGEE. The CDR3 covers 16 residues. The ends were cut back, 4 bases at V and 3 bases at J, with 17 bases in the middle. CDR3 nucleotide sequence: TGTGCCAGCAGCCTTGGTGGGGGGGCGGGCTACAATGAGCAGTTCTTC. Its translation: CASSLGGGAGYNEQFF. Full variable domain (missing parts from reference TRBV9 and TRBJ2-1): DSGVTQTPKHLITATGQRVTLRCSPRSGDLSVYWYQQSLDQGLQFLIQYYNGEERAKGNILERFSAQQFPDLHSELNLSSLELGDSALYFCASSLGGGAGYNEQFFGPGTRLTVL.

This clonotype was counted only a few times. This chain connects TRBV4-1 to TRBJ1-2; 10 nucleotides agree with TRBD1. This CDR3 spans 15 amino acids. Per the germline V gene, CDR1 is MGHRA and CDR2 is YSYEKL. V shed 5 bases and J 4 bases; nucleotides not matched to a gene: 7. CDR3 loop: CASSYGQGVVYGYTF. The CDR3 bases are TGCGCCAGCAGCTACGGACAGGGGGTTGTCTATGGCTACACCTTC.

This clonotype was detected a few times. The V gene is TRBV27, the J gene TRBJ2-7; 8 nucleotides line up with TRBD1. Germline values: CDR1 MNHEY, CDR2 SMNVEV (reference sequence). With 6 bases clipped from V and 1 base from J, the junction kept 5 bases outside the gene matches. The CDR3 runs to 14 residues. The CDR3 spells CASRKTGASYEQYF. The CDR3 DNA is TGTGCCAGCAGAAAGACAGGGGCGTCCTACGAGCAGTACTTC.

The chain has TRBV11-2 and TRBJ2-2; 9 positions match TRBD1. The CDR3 spans 13 residues. From germline, CDR1 is SGHAT and CDR2 FQNNGV. J was trimmed by 9 bases and V by 5 bases; bases with no gene match: 4. The CDR3 here is CASSPGTGRELFF. The CDR3 DNA sequence: TGTGCCAGCAGCCCTGGGACAGGGCGGGAGCTGTTTTTT.

To note about this clonotype: A much larger clone sits a single nucleotide away, making a read error possible. The rearrangement uses TRBV30 and TRBJ2-1; no reliable D call. This CDR3 comprises 11 residues. The germline V gene has CDR1 GTSNPN and CDR2 SVGIG (reference sequence). Trimming took off 1 base at V and 10 bases at J, with 8 bases between the two ends. CDR3 sequence reads: CAWSERYEQFF. The CDR3 coding sequence is TGTGCCTGGAGTGAGAGATACGAGCAGTTCTTC.

This clonotype was observed a handful of times. V is TRBV27 and J is TRBJ1-3, with D hard to call. V gave up 0 bases and J gave up 0 bases, with 12 bases separating them. This CDR3 is 17 amino acids long. Germline V gene data show CDR1 as MNHEY and CDR2 as SMNVEV (reference sequence). CDR3 sequence reads: CASSLSGPVYSGNTIYF. DNA of the CDR3: TGTGCCAGCAGTTTATCCGGCCCAGTCTACTCTGGAAACACCATATATTTT.

The chain couples TRBV7-9 to TRBJ2-2, with 11 bases lining up with TRBD2. CDR1 and CDR2 from the germline V gene are SEHNR and FQNEAQ (reference sequence). There are 16 residues in the CDR3. V gave up 6 bases and J gave up 2 bases; unmatched junction bases: 5. DNA of the CDR3: TGTGCCAGCAGGGTGGGACTAGCGGCCAACACCGGGGAGCTGTTTTTT. This gives the protein CASRVGLAANTGELFF.

The CDR3: CASNLPGYNEQFF. CDR3 coding DNA: TGTGCCAGCAACCTCCCGGGTTACAATGAGCAGTTCTTC. The rearrangement uses TRBV12-3 or TRBV12-4 and TRBJ2-1, with no clear D. The V and J ends lost 7 bases and 4 bases respectively, with 11 bases between them. CDR3 length: 13 residues.

The chain employs TRBV7-3 and TRBJ2-1, with 10 bases fitting TRBD2. The CDR3 loop spans 14 amino acids. V trimming: 4 bases; J trimming: 6 bases; junction bases outside the gene matches: 3. Per germline, CDR1 SGHTA and CDR2 FQGTGA. The CDR3 loop is CASSSASGSNEQFF. The CDR3 DNA reads as TGTGCCAGCAGCTCTGCTAGCGGGAGCAATGAGCAGTTCTTC.

This chain connects TRBV7-9 to TRBJ1-4, with TRBD1 matching 11 bases. This CDR3 spans 17 amino acids. Germline CDR1 and CDR2: SEHNR and FQNEAQ (reference sequence). The trim removed 5 bases at V and 0 bases at J, leaving 5 bases unmatched. The CDR3 sequence: CASSPDRGPATNEKLFF. CDR3 nucleotide sequence: TGTGCCAGCAGCCCGGACAGGGGGCCAGCAACTAATGAAAAACTGTTTTTT.

This clonotype showed up many times. V and J are TRBV7-8 and TRBJ2-5; TRBD2 matches at 14 bases. From germline, CDR1 is SGHVS and CDR2 FQNEAQ. CDR3 length: 15 residues. V was clipped by 4 bases and J by 6 bases; unmatched bases: 4. The CDR3: CASSSGTSGGQTQYF. The CDR3 nucleotides read TGTGCCAGCAGCTCTGGGACTAGCGGGGGTCAGACCCAGTACTTC.

The chain combines TRBV30 with TRBJ1-5, with D possibly being TRBD1 (6 bases). V gave up 4 bases and J gave up 8 bases, with 21 bases separating them. The CDR3 totals 15 residues. Per germline, CDR1 GTSNPN and CDR2 SVGIG (reference sequence). The DNA for the CDR3 is TGTGCCTGGACCCTGGAGGGGGGTACCCCAAAGCCCCAGCATTTT. This codes for CAWTLEGGTPKPQHF.

This clonotype was seen a few times. The chain employs TRBV30 and TRBJ2-1, with a weak D call TRBD2 (5 bases). The V end was cut by 5 bases, the J end by 3 bases, with 11 bases between. CDR1 is GTSNPN and CDR2 is SVGIG in the germline V gene (reference sequence). The CDR3 is made up of 13 amino acids. The CDR3 reads CAWGLFHYNEQFF. CDR3 in DNA: TGTGCCTGGGGACTTTTCCACTACAATGAGCAGTTCTTC.